Below, 12 T cell receptor beta chains from the same sample are listed, as sequenced in a study of OX40 agonist ivuxolimab in advanced cancers. Library creation used the immunoSEQ multiplex PCR assay. TCRdb holds this immuneACCESS table with in-frame rearrangements only. Some clones are missing; in checked studies, unresolved V genes explain under half, and the rest has no known cause. Recorded for this sample are approximately 70,000 clones; roughly 92% of them occurred a single time. Of the sample, around 4.8% is held by the ten largest clones. Sequenced material: CD4+ or CD8+ T cells sorted from blood, taken in a trial of the OX40 agonist ivuxolimab. The source of these receptors is an adult with an advanced solid tumor such as melanoma, head and neck, liver or kidney cancer.

The chain links TRBV19 to TRBJ1-2, with 7 bases identical to TRBD1. V lost 10 bases and J lost 4; bases outside the gene matches: 12. This CDR3 has 14 residues. The germline V gene encodes CDR1 LNHDA and CDR2 SQIVND (reference sequence). The CDR3: CATHPGQPIYGYTF. CDR3 bases: TGTGCCACGCATCCGGGACAGCCGATCTATGGCTACACCTTC.

The V call is TRBV30, the J call TRBJ2-5, with TRBD2 as a possible D gene (5 bases). Trimming cost V 0 bases and J 4 bases, with 6 bases left between them. This CDR3 contains 12 residues. The V gene's germline CDR1 is GTSNPN and CDR2 SVGIG (reference sequence). The CDR3 loop is CAWSVGGETQYF. The CDR3 DNA reads TGTGCCTGGAGTGTAGGAGGAGAGACCCAGTACTTC.

The chain carries TRBV5-5 and TRBJ1-3, with 7 bases identical to TRBD1. Germline V gives CDR1 SGHKS, CDR2 YYEKEE (reference sequence). V gave up 2 bases and J gave up 2 bases; unmatched junction bases: 4. The CDR3 consists of 15 residues. CDR3 amino acids: CASSLTGEAGNTIYF. CDR3 nucleotide sequence: TGTGCCAGCAGCTTAACAGGGGAGGCTGGAAACACCATATATTTT.

This clone has a single count. The V and J genes are TRBV6-6 and TRBJ2-3; 10 positions match TRBD1. Trimming took 2 bases from V and 2 from J; bases not matched to a gene: 4. The CDR3 extends over 16 amino acids. The germline gives CDR1 MNHNY, CDR2 SVGAGI (reference sequence). CDR3 protein: CASSYRGQGTTDTQYF. As DNA, the CDR3 is TGTGCCAGCAGTTACAGGGGACAGGGGACCACAGATACGCAGTATTTT.

CDR3: CASSFDRAFYEQYF. CDR3 coding DNA: TGTGCCAGCAGCTTTGACAGGGCTTTCTACGAGCAGTACTTC. The gene calls are TRBV5-4 and TRBJ2-7; 7 nucleotides agree with TRBD1. The CDR3 loop spans 14 amino acids. Germline-derived CDR1 and CDR2 are SGHNT and YYREEE (reference sequence). V trimming: 2 bases; J trimming: 3 bases; junction bases outside the gene matches: 5.

CDR3 protein: CSVETPRKSGRRRREQYF. The CDR3 region has the DNA TGCAGCGTTGAAACCCCTCGCAAAAGCGGGAGGAGGAGGAGAGAGCAGTACTTC. The chain has TRBV29-1 and TRBJ2-7, with TRBD2 matching 9 bases. The CDR3 has 18 amino acids. J gave up 7 bases and V 2 bases, and 21 bases lay outside the gene matches. Looked up from germline, CDR1 is SQVTM and CDR2 is ANQGSEA.

This clone was detected a few times. V gene TRBV28 combines with J gene TRBJ2-2, with TRBD2 as a possible D gene (6 bases). This CDR3 has 18 amino acids. V lost 7 bases to trimming and J lost 3 bases, with 24 bases between them. Germline-derived CDR1 and CDR2 are MDHEN and SYDVKM. The DNA for the CDR3 is TGTGCCAGCAACCCATCAGGCTTCGGCAGGAGGGACACCGGGGAGCTGTTTTTT. Amino acids: CASNPSGFGRRDTGELFF.

This chain connects TRBV19 to TRBJ2-3; tentative D call: TRBD2 (5 bases). With 6 bases removed from V and 4 bases from J, the gap between germline ends came to 14 bases. CDR1 and CDR2 (germline): LNHDA, SQIVND (reference sequence). The CDR3 extends over 14 amino acids. The CDR3: CASRGWAGSDTQYF. The CDR3 coding sequence is TGTGCCAGTAGGGGGTGGGCGGGCTCAGATACGCAGTATTTT.

Here the CDR3 reads CASSIDDSSLGANVLTF. DNA of the CDR3: TGTGCCAGTAGTATAGATGACAGTTCTTTAGGGGCCAACGTCCTGACTTTC. The chain couples TRBV19 to TRBJ2-6, with D tentatively TRBD1 (5 bases). Germline CDR1 LNHDA, CDR2 SQIVND (reference sequence). The CDR3 extends over 17 amino acids. V was pared by 0 bases and J by 4 bases, with 13 bases between.

J is TRBJ1-5 and V is TRBV28, with D possibly being TRBD1 (6 bases). The CDR3 consists of 14 residues. V was pared by 6 bases and J by 0 bases, with 9 bases between. Germline V gene lookup returns CDR1 MDHEN and CDR2 SYDVKM. CDR3 sequence reads: CASRTGFSNQPQHF. The CDR3 nucleotides are TGTGCCAGCAGAACAGGGTTTAGCAATCAGCCCCAGCATTTT.

This rearrangement joins TRBV4-3 to TRBJ2-2; TRBD2 might be the D (5 bases). V was clipped by 1 base and J by 3 bases, with 12 bases between them. Germline loops: CDR1 LGHNA, CDR2 YSLEER. CDR3 size: 16 residues. The CDR3, as DNA: TGCGCCAGCAGCCAAGGTTCCGGGGTGGACACCGGGGAGCTGTTTTTT. Encoded protein: CASSQGSGVDTGELFF.

The chain joins TRBV12-5 to TRBJ2-7; D might be TRBD2 (5 bases). Germline values: CDR1 LGHNT, CDR2 FRNRAP. The CDR3 has 12 residues. Trimming left V 2 bases short and J 6 bases short, with 8 bases between. CDR3 in amino acids: CASGLTRGEQYF. CDR3 in DNA: TGTGCTAGTGGTTTGACCCGGGGCGAGCAGTACTTC.